Following are 9 T cell receptor beta chains from one sample sequenced in a study of T cells in Graves' hyperthyroidism and ophthalmopathy. Researchers amplified the TCR beta CDR3 regions from RNA transcripts. The study used the HTBI primer set for a first-round RT-PCR of the TCR CDR3. TCRdb passed the multiplex PCR reads through MiXCR, listing each CDR3 protein once. The table lists 700,000 or so distinct CDR3 sequences, around 17% of them singletons. Sequenced input: blood. The receptors were gathered from a man aged 18 to 30 with Graves' hyperthyroidism.

The chain has TRBV6-1 and TRBJ1-5; D is perhaps TRBD1 (6 bases). The germline V gene has CDR1 MNHNS and CDR2 SASEGT. The CDR3 runs to 16 residues. V gave up 7 bases and J gave up 4 bases, with 20 bases separating them. The CDR3 spells CASTGRGGITNQPQHF. The CDR3 DNA is TGTGCCAGCACGGGGAGGGGGGGGATAACGAATCAGCCCCAGCATTTT.

The chain carries TRBV9 and TRBJ1-4; 9 bases are a match to TRBD1. Germline assignment: CDR1 SGDLS and CDR2 YYNGEE. The CDR3 runs 17 residues. Trimming cost V 1 base and J 6 bases; bases outside gene matches: 10. The CDR3 is CASSVFSGTGPDEKLFF. The CDR3 bases are TGTGCCAGCAGCGTATTTTCAGGGACAGGGCCGGATGAAAAACTGTTTTTT.

This clonotype appeared a few times. V is TRBV30 and J is TRBJ1-4; 11 nucleotides align to TRBD1. The CDR3 runs to 14 residues. Germline trimming cut 5 bases from V and 8 bases from J; bases unmatched to any gene: 7. Germline lookup yields CDR1 GTSNPN and CDR2 SVGIG (reference sequence). The CDR3 reads CAWGTGGFEEKLFF. The CDR3 bases are TGTGCCTGGGGGACAGGGGGGTTTGAAGAAAAACTGTTTTTT. Together with reference TRBV30 and TRBJ1-4, the CDR3 gives the full variable domain: SQTIHQWPATLVQPVGSPLSLECTVEGTSNPNLYWYRQAAGRGLQLLFYSVGIGQISSEVPQNLSASRPQDRQFILSSKKLLLSDSGFYLCAWGTGGFEEKLFFGSGTQLSVL.

Comments on this clonotype: Given a much more abundant clone one base away, this may be a read error. This sequence joins TRBV28 and TRBJ2-7; D not certain. Germline values: CDR1 MDHEN, CDR2 SYDVKM. The V gene lost 7 bases and the J gene lost 5 bases, with 18 bases spanning the gap. The CDR3 is made up of 14 amino acids. CDR3 sequence reads: CASNSLTGADEQYF. The DNA for the CDR3 is TGTGCCAGCAATTCCTTGACTGGCGCGGACGAGCAGTACTTC.

This clonotype was recorded a few times. The gene calls are TRBV20-1 and TRBJ2-7; no clear D gene. The CDR3 loop spans 14 amino acids. Germline CDR1 and CDR2: DFQATT and SNEGSKA (reference sequence). The V end lost 5 bases, the J end lost 3 bases, and 17 bases lay between the germline ends. This CDR3 is CSAAPRPRVYEQYF. DNA for the CDR3: TGCAGTGCTGCTCCGCGACCGAGAGTCTACGAGCAGTACTTC.

This clonotype was found a few times. J is TRBJ1-2 and V is TRBV29-1, with D uncertain. CDR1 and CDR2 from the germline V gene are SQVTM and ANQGSEA. V was pared by 0 bases and J by 6 bases, with 11 bases between. CDR3 length: 13 residues. The CDR3, as DNA: TGCAGCGTTGAAGATAGGGTTACAGATGGCTACACCTTC. Its translation: CSVEDRVTDGYTF.

This clonotype has at least ten counts. In DNA, the CDR3 is TGCAGCGTTTCCCCTAGCGGGAGTGCCAACAGTGAGCAGTTCTTC. It encodes CSVSPSGSANSEQFF. The J gene is TRBJ2-1, the V gene TRBV29-1; TRBD2 agrees at 10 bases. CDR1 is SQVTM, CDR2 ANQGSEA, per germline. Trimming removed 5 bases from V and 9 bases from J; junction bases left unmatched: 13. The CDR3 has 15 residues.

CDR3 sequence: CAQLEGLPSYEQYF. The CDR3 DNA follows: TGTGCCCAATTAGAGGGACTCCCATCCTACGAGCAGTACTTC. V usage is TRBV6-1 and J usage is TRBJ2-7, with a possible D match to TRBD2 (6 bases). The V end was cut by 11 bases, the J end by 1 base, with 18 bases between. The CDR3 runs to 14 residues. Germline V gene sequence: CDR1 MNHNS, CDR2 SASEGT.

This clonotype was counted a few times. The chain couples TRBV20-1 to TRBJ2-1; D gene unclear. The CDR3 consists of 12 residues. Trimming cost V 0 bases and J 8 bases, with 8 bases left between them. CDR1 is DFQATT, CDR2 SNEGSKA, per germline (reference sequence). CDR3 sequence: CSARDGRYEQFF. The CDR3 bases are TGCAGTGCTAGAGATGGGCGGTATGAGCAGTTCTTC.